These 10 T cell receptor beta chains were sequenced from one sample in a study of blood T cell repertoires in COVID-19. This table comes from immunoSEQ multiplex PCR, and its TCRdb copy is limited to in-frame clones, with some not included. Among roughly 14,000 clones, approximately 86% were seen once, and the ten largest hold 15% to 20%. Material: peripheral blood. These receptors were collected from a human donor in a cohort sampled during active COVID-19.

The chain couples TRBV7-6 to TRBJ2-7; D is undetermined. V was shortened by 5 bases and J by 0 bases, with 11 bases between the two germline ends. Germline CDR1 is SGHVS and CDR2 is FNYEAQ. The length of the CDR3 is 14 residues. The CDR3 spells CASSPRGSSYEQYF. CDR3 in DNA: TGTGCCAGCAGCCCCCGCGGAAGCTCCTACGAGCAGTACTTC. Full variable domain (rest looked up from reference TRBV7-6 and TRBJ2-7): GAGVSQSPRYKVTKRGQDVALRCDPISGHVSLYWYRQALGQGPEFLTYFNYEAQQDKSGLPNDRFSAERPEGSISTLTIQRTEQRDSAMYRCASSPRGSSYEQYFGPGTRLTVT.

The chain links TRBV6-6 to TRBJ1-2, with TRBD1 as a possible D gene (6 bases). The CDR3 has 13 amino acids. Deletions cut 6 bases from V and 10 bases from J, with 18 bases between. The V gene's germline CDR1 is MNHNY and CDR2 SVGAGI (reference sequence). The CDR3 DNA is TGTGCCAGCAGCCCCAGGGGTCGGGTAAACTACACCTTC. Its protein product is CASSPRGRVNYTF.

There are a few counts of this clone. The chain carries TRBV30 and TRBJ2-3, with D tentatively TRBD2 (6 bases). The CDR3 contains 15 residues. Trimming shortened V by 0 bases and J by 11 bases, and 21 bases separated the two germline ends. Germline CDR1 GTSNPN, CDR2 SVGIG (reference sequence). The CDR3 nucleotides are TGTGCCTGGAGTGTACGCCGGGACTTTATACGGGGGCAGTATTTT. It is translated as CAWSVRRDFIRGQYF.

The V and J genes are TRBV5-1 and TRBJ2-2; 7 bases match TRBD1. The CDR3 runs to 15 residues. The germline V gene encodes CDR1 SGHRS and CDR2 YFSETQ. Trimming cost V 1 base and J 5 bases; bases outside gene matches: 5. This CDR3 is CASSLTTGETGELFF. CDR3 coding DNA: TGCGCCAGCAGCTTGACAACAGGGGAAACCGGGGAGCTGTTTTTT.

The rearrangement uses TRBV4-3 and TRBJ2-3, with 12 bases fitting TRBD2. Germline V CDR1 and CDR2: LGHNA, YSLEER. V was clipped by 3 bases and J by 8 bases; unmatched bases: 12. The CDR3 is 17 residues long. The CDR3 DNA reads as TGCGCCAGCAGCCAGGCCTTCCTAGCGGGGGGGCGAGGTACGCAGTATTTT. Translation: CASSQAFLAGGRGTQYF.

The chain recombines TRBV19 with TRBJ2-1; tentatively, D is TRBD2 (5 bases). V dropped 6 bases and J dropped 7 bases, with 19 bases sitting between them. This CDR3 is 15 amino acids long. The germline V gene encodes CDR1 LNHDA and CDR2 SQIVND (reference sequence). For the CDR3, the DNA is TGTGCCAGTAGCCGGACTTTTGCCCTGCGTAATGAGCAGTTCTTC. It encodes CASSRTFALRNEQFF.

The chain combines TRBV5-1 with TRBJ1-5, with a weak D call TRBD1 (5 bases). Germline values: CDR1 SGHRS, CDR2 YFSETQ. The CDR3 loop spans 14 amino acids. Trimming stripped 0 bases from V and 8 bases from J, with 12 bases between. The CDR3 sequence is CASSLEAGSKPQHF. In DNA form, the CDR3 reads TGCGCCAGCAGCTTGGAGGCAGGGTCAAAGCCCCAGCATTTT. Together with reference TRBV5-1 and TRBJ1-5, the CDR3 gives the full variable domain: KAGVTQTPRYLIKTRGQQVTLSCSPISGHRSVSWYQQTPGQGLQFLFEYFSETQRNKGNFPGRFSGRQFSNSRSEMNVSTLELGDSALYLCASSLEAGSKPQHFGDGTRLSIL.

The table lists this clone with a few counts. This chain connects TRBV28 to TRBJ1-5; possible D gene TRBD1, 5 bases. CDR3 size: 13 residues. Trimming removed 8 bases from V and 11 bases from J, with 19 bases in between. Germline CDR1 and CDR2: MDHEN and SYDVKM. The CDR3 DNA is TGTGCCAGCGTCGACAGAGCTCATATATCCCAGCATTTT. Translated: CASVDRAHISQHF.

The chain joins TRBV5-5 to TRBJ2-7; the D gene is possibly TRBD1 (6 bases). Trimming removed 0 bases at V and 2 bases at J, with 9 bases between. The CDR3 sequence is 14 residues long. Germline-derived CDR1 and CDR2 are SGHKS and YYEKEE (reference sequence). This chain's CDR3 is CASSLVWGPYEQYF. CDR3 sequence (DNA): TGTGCCAGCAGCTTGGTTTGGGGGCCCTACGAGCAGTACTTC. The whole variable domain, remainder taken from reference TRBV5-5 and TRBJ2-7, is DAGVTQSPTHLIKTRGQQVTLRCSPISGHKSVSWYQQVLGQGPQFIFQYYEKEERGRGNFPDRFSARQFPNYSSELNVNALLLGDSALYLCASSLVWGPYEQYFGPGTRLTVT.

This sequence joins TRBV9 and TRBJ2-3, with 9 bases lining up with TRBD2. This CDR3 region has 14 residues. V shed 6 bases, J shed 6 bases, and the junction held 8 bases outside the gene matches. In germline, CDR1 is SGDLS, CDR2 YYNGEE. The CDR3 nucleotides read TGTGCCAGCACCCCGGGACTAGCCGGCGATACGCAGTATTTT. Its translation: CASTPGLAGDTQYF.